Listed here are 26 T cell receptor beta chains from one sample, sequenced in a study of naive and memory T cell subsets. Both TRBC1 and TRBC2 were covered by a beta constant-region primer of two equimolar oligonucleotides. Via MiXCR, TCRdb re-called the UMI-ligation and nested PCR reads, giving one row per CDR3 protein. The sample shows approximately 85,000 distinct CDR3 sequences, 7% to 8% of them seen only once. Specimen: central memory CD4+ T cells from blood. These receptors were taken from a human donor in good health.

About this clonotype itself: This may come from a read error, since a much larger clone is one base off. The chain links TRBV7-2 to TRBJ1-4, with TRBD1 matching 10 bases. CDR1 and CDR2 from the germline V gene are SGHTA and FQGNSA. The CDR3 is 16 amino acids. The CDR3 protein is CVSSLTWDRGGEKLFF. The CDR3, as DNA: TGTGTCAGCAGCTTAACGTGGGACAGGGGTGGTGAAAAACTGTTTTTT.

This clonotype has just a few counts. The rearrangement links TRBV10-3 to TRBJ1-3, with unresolved D. This CDR3 has 14 amino acids. Between the trimmed V and J ends, which lost 2 bases and 0 bases, there was a span of 5 bases. The germline gives CDR1 ENHRY, CDR2 SYGVKD. In DNA, the CDR3 is TGTGCCATCAGTGAGACGAGCTCTGGAAACACCATATATTTT. The encoded protein is CAISETSSGNTIYF.

This chain uses TRBV7-2 with TRBJ1-6; D remains ambiguous. The CDR3 covers 12 residues. V was clipped by 2 bases and J by 8 bases, with 4 bases between them. Germline V gives CDR1 SGHTA, CDR2 FQGNSA. The DNA for the CDR3 is TGTGCCAGCAGCTTACGACATTCACCCCTCCACTTT. This gives the protein CASSLRHSPLHF.

This clonotype was found many times. This sequence joins TRBV19 and TRBJ1-2, with TRBD1 matching 7 bases. After removal of 9 bases from V and 0 bases from J, the junction contained 16 bases not matched to a gene. From germline, CDR1 is LNHDA and CDR2 SQIVND (reference sequence). The CDR3 spans 17 residues. CDR3 protein: CASRPRQGTNANYGYTF. DNA of the CDR3: TGTGCCAGCCGCCCGCGACAGGGCACTAACGCTAACTATGGCTACACCTTC.

This clonotype appeared many times. This chain joins TRBV12-3 or TRBV12-4 and TRBJ2-1, with TRBD2 identical over 15 bases. J lost 9 bases, V lost 6 bases, and 6 bases had no gene match. CDR3 size: 15 residues. The CDR3 nucleotides are TGTGCCAGCAGAGTTCAGGGACTAGCGGGAGGTGAGCAGTTCTTC. This codes for CASRVQGLAGGEQFF.

Many counts were recorded for this clonotype. V and J are TRBV6-1 and TRBJ2-7, with D maybe TRBD2 (6 bases). Germline V gene lookup returns CDR1 MNHNS and CDR2 SASEGT. V lost 6 bases and J 2 bases, leaving 17 bases between the germline ends. The CDR3 extends over 15 amino acids. For the CDR3, the DNA is TGTGCCAGCAGCCCGAGAACGGGAGCGGCCTACGAGCAGTACTTC. Translating it yields CASSPRTGAAYEQYF.

This clonotype has a count of ten or more. CDR3 protein: CATSDSRDRSPLAEAFF. CDR3 coding DNA: TGTGCCACCAGTGATAGTCGGGACAGGTCCCCCCTCGCTGAAGCTTTCTTT. J is TRBJ1-1 and V is TRBV24-1, with 8 bases fitting TRBD1. V dropped 3 bases and J dropped 6; count of bases not matched to a gene: 14. The CDR3 runs to 17 residues. The germline V gene has CDR1 KGHDR and CDR2 SFDVKD.

This clonotype is a singleton in its sample. The chain combines TRBV12-3 or TRBV12-4 with TRBJ2-3; 8 bases match TRBD1. This CDR3 spans 15 amino acids. The V gene end was trimmed by 5 bases and the J gene end by 3 bases; junction bases not matched to a gene: 7. DNA of the CDR3: TGTGCCAGCAGTCCTATCAGGGGGCATACAGATACGCAGTATTTT. Its protein product is CASSPIRGHTDTQYF.

V gene TRBV7-3 combines with J gene TRBJ2-3; TRBD2 might be the D (6 bases). The CDR3 is 13 residues long. Deletions cut 6 bases from V and 4 bases from J, with 11 bases between. Germline assignment: CDR1 SGHTA and CDR2 FQGTGA. CDR3 amino acids: CASRAGKSDTQYF. DNA for the CDR3: TGTGCCAGCAGGGCGGGAAAGTCAGATACGCAGTATTTT. Looking up the rest from reference TRBV7-3 and TRBJ2-3 gives the full variable domain: GAGVSQTPSNKVTEKGKYVELRCDPISGHTALYWYRQSLGQGPEFLIYFQGTGAADDSGLPNDRFFAVRPEGSVSTLKIQRTERGDSAVYLCASRAGKSDTQYFGPGTRLTVL.

Details on this clonotype: This clone may be a read error of a much larger clone one base away. The chain is built from TRBV27 and TRBJ1-2, with 7 bases aligning to TRBD1. This CDR3 contains 15 residues. Germline loops: CDR1 MNHEY, CDR2 SMNVEV (reference sequence). The DNA of the CDR3 is TGTGCCAGCAGTCCAACACAGGGGAAGGCTGGTGGCTGCACCTTC. Encoded protein: CASSPTQGKAGGCTF.

Many counts were recorded for this clonotype. V is TRBV5-6 and J is TRBJ1-6; the match to TRBD1 covers 7 bases. The CDR3 runs 14 residues. Germline-derived CDR1 and CDR2 are SGHDT and YYEEEE. The V and J ends lost 0 bases and 6 bases, in that order; junction bases with no gene match: 0. Here the CDR3 reads CASSLDRGNSPLHF. The CDR3 region has the DNA TGTGCCAGCAGCTTGGACAGGGGTAATTCACCCCTCCACTTT. The variable domain in full, completed from reference TRBV5-6 and TRBJ1-6, reads DAGVTQSPTHLIKTRGQQVTLRCSPKSGHDTVSWYQQALGQGPQFIFQYYEEEERQRGNFPDRFSGHQFPNYSSELNVNALLLGDSALYLCASSLDRGNSPLHFGNGTRLTVT.

This clonotype was counted only a few times. The V gene is TRBV20-1, the J gene TRBJ2-7; no clear D. This CDR3 is 14 amino acids long. V lost 3 bases to trimming and J lost 0 bases, with 12 bases between them. The germline gives CDR1 DFQATT, CDR2 SNEGSKA (reference sequence). CDR3 nucleotide sequence: TGCAGTGCTAGTGAAGGCAAGATCTCCTACGAGCAGTACTTC. Protein sequence: CSASEGKISYEQYF.

This chain uses TRBV3-1 with TRBJ2-3; no firm D call. V dropped 4 bases and J dropped 0 bases, with 14 bases sitting between them. Germline values: CDR1 LGHDT, CDR2 YNNKEL (reference sequence). The CDR3 length is 16 residues. The DNA of the CDR3 is TGTGCCAGCAGCCCCGAGGTGAGGCGGAGCACAGATACGCAGTATTTT. As protein: CASSPEVRRSTDTQYF.

This clonotype was recorded at least ten times. The V gene is TRBV5-1, the J gene TRBJ2-7, with D possibly matching TRBD1 (6 bases). V gave up 4 bases and J gave up 3 bases, with 17 bases separating them. CDR1 and CDR2 from the germline V gene are SGHRS and YFSETQ. This CDR3 comprises 15 residues. The CDR3 loop reads CASSPSGTTYYEQYF. In nucleotides, the CDR3 is TGCGCCAGCAGCCCCTCCGGGACAACTTACTACGAGCAGTACTTC.

This clonotype was counted a few times. This chain joins TRBV18 and TRBJ1-2; TRBD1 is a possible D gene (5 bases). CDR1 KGHSH and CDR2 LQKENI come from the germline V gene. Trimming left V 5 bases short and J 2 bases short, with 15 bases between. CDR3 length equals 15 residues. CDR3 nucleotides: TGTGCCAGCTCAACGCGAGGGGCTGACAACTATGGCTACACCTTC. This gives the protein CASSTRGADNYGYTF.

In its sample, this clonotype was seen many times. V and J are TRBV6-6 and TRBJ1-5; no reliable D call. Deletions cut 0 bases from V and 7 bases from J, with 16 bases between. Germline CDR1 reads MNHNY; CDR2 reads SVGAGI (reference sequence). The CDR3 consists of 16 residues. CDR3 sequence: CASSYSIDPGWQPQHF. CDR3 coding DNA: TGTGCCAGCAGTTACTCGATCGACCCCGGCTGGCAGCCCCAGCATTTT.

This clonotype came up many times. This chain links TRBV20-1 with TRBJ2-1; no clear D gene. CDR1 is DFQATT, CDR2 SNEGSKA, per germline (reference sequence). This CDR3 spans 12 amino acids. Trimming pared 4 bases from V and 2 bases from J, leaving 6 bases between. The CDR3 DNA reads as TGCAGTGCTATAGTGACCTACAATGAGCAGTTCTTC. It is translated as CSAIVTYNEQFF.

In its sample, this clonotype was seen many times. The chain couples TRBV4-2 to TRBJ1-4; no reliable D call. Germline loops: CDR1 LGHNA, CDR2 YNFKEQ. The CDR3 runs 15 residues. Between the trimmed V and J ends, which lost 4 bases and 0 bases, there was a span of 9 bases. The CDR3 is CASSLRGATNEKLFF. The DNA of the CDR3 is TGTGCCAGCAGCCTCCGAGGAGCAACTAATGAAAAACTGTTTTTT.

The table lists this clonotype with a few counts. The rearrangement links TRBV28 to TRBJ1-6; TRBD1 aligns across 7 bases. V shed 5 bases, J shed 8 bases, and the junction held 9 bases outside the gene matches. This CDR3 has 15 residues. CDR1 MDHEN and CDR2 SYDVKM come from the germline V gene. The CDR3 spells CASSTIGQVYSPLHF. CDR3 bases: TGTGCCAGCAGTACAATAGGACAGGTTTATTCACCCCTCCACTTT.

CDR3 protein: CASSSQGPRNYGYTF. CDR3 nucleotides: TGTGCCAGTAGCTCCCAGGGACCTCGTAACTATGGCTACACCTTC. The V call is TRBV19, the J call TRBJ1-2; TRBD1 is a possible D gene (5 bases). The germline V and J ends were trimmed by 6 bases and 1 base, with 15 bases remaining between them. There are 15 residues in the CDR3. Germline V lookup: CDR1 LNHDA, CDR2 SQIVND (reference sequence).

This clonotype was counted a few times. This CDR3 reads CASSQGLADGEQFF. As DNA, the CDR3 is TGTGCCAGCAGCCAGGGACTAGCGGATGGTGAGCAGTTCTTC. The V gene is TRBV7-2, the J gene TRBJ2-1; 11 bases map to TRBD2. Germline assignment: CDR1 SGHTA and CDR2 FQGNSA. The CDR3 has 14 residues. V lost 5 bases to trimming and J lost 9 bases; unmatched junction nucleotides: 6.

This clonotype was seen ten or more times. V is TRBV6-6 and J is TRBJ2-5; D remains unclear. This CDR3 comprises 12 residues. Germline loops: CDR1 MNHNY, CDR2 SVGAGI (reference sequence). V lost 2 bases, J lost 4 bases, and 5 bases lay in between. The CDR3 coding sequence is TGTGCCAGCAGTTACCGAGGAGAGACCCAGTACTTC. This codes for CASSYRGETQYF.

The chain joins TRBV2 to TRBJ2-3; D not certain. The CDR3 extends over 12 amino acids. Germline V lookup: CDR1 SNHLY, CDR2 FYNNEI. V was trimmed by 7 bases and J by 4 bases, leaving 9 bases between them. The CDR3 here is CASTVGADTQYF. The CDR3 nucleotides read TGTGCCAGCACGGTGGGTGCAGATACGCAGTATTTT.

Concerning this clonotype: This may come from a read error, since a much larger clone is one base off. This chain links TRBV15 with TRBJ2-2, with D maybe TRBD2 (6 bases). Germline loops: CDR1 LNHNV, CDR2 YYDKDF (reference sequence). The CDR3 extends over 17 amino acids. In DNA form, the CDR3 reads TGTGTCACCAGCAGAGATCTTGGGACTCCGAACACCGGGGAGCTGTTTTTT. Residues: CVTSRDLGTPNTGELFF.

This clonotype was counted ten times or more. This sequence joins TRBV20-1 and TRBJ2-3; 12 positions agree with TRBD1. CDR1 and CDR2 from the germline V gene are DFQATT and SNEGSKA (reference sequence). After removal of 6 bases from V and 4 bases from J, the junction contained 5 bases not matched to a gene. The CDR3 loop spans 14 amino acids. The CDR3 bases are TGCAGTGCGTGGGACAGGGGGCGCGCAGATACGCAGTATTTT. The encoded protein is CSAWDRGRADTQYF.

In this sample, this clonotype turned up many times. The chain recombines TRBV6-5 with TRBJ2-7; TRBD2 might be the D (7 bases). The germline CDR1 and CDR2 sequences are MNHEY and SVGAGI. Between the trimmed V and J ends, which lost 10 bases and 11 bases, there was a span of 24 bases. The CDR3 contains 13 residues. The CDR3, as DNA: TGTGCCACTCGCCCGGGGGGCTCTTATATGGAGTACTTC. Translated, it gives CATRPGGSYMEYF.